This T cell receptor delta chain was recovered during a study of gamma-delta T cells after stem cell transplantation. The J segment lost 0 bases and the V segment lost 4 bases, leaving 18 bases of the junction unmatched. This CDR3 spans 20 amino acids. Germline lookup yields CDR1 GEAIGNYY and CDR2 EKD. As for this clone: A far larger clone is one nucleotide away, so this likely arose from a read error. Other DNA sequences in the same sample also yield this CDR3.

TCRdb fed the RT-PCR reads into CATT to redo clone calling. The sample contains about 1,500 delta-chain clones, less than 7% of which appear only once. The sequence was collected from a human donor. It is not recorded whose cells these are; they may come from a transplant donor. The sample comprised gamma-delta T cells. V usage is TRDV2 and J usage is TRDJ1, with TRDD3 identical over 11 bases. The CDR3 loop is CACELLGLGDKVRYTDKLIF. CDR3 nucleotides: TGTGCCTGTGAATTGTTGGGACTGGGGGATAAGGTCCGGTACACCGATAAACTCATCTTT.